Listed here is a single TCR beta chain. Its antigen remains undetermined. No qualities accompany the bases; no much larger clone lies one base away. The CDR3 regions of human TCRbeta chains were analyzed by immunosequencing. In the source study's methods: Repertoire TCRs were matched against a reference library of SARS-CoV-2-specific TCRs generated with the MIRA antigen-specificity platform. Breadth was defined as the fraction of unique TCRs that were SARS-CoV-2-associated, and depth was defined as the fraction of total T cells that were SARS-CoV-2-associated. Using the MIRA data, every spike-specific TCR was mapped to the spike region that the TCR reacted to and assigned to either a CD4 or a CD8 class. Log10-transformed breadth and depth values were compared by one-way ANOVA with Sidak's multiple comparisons tests. This immuneACCESS table, as held by TCRdb, lists in-frame sequences with V and J called but not all clones. Of the missing ones, under half trace to an unresolved V gene in checked studies; the others have no known cause. That table supplies the V and J calls and clone size; D and trimming were determined from the DNA. Here the sample has 72,000 or so clones; approximately 90% occur a single time. The top ten hold about 28% of the sample.

The record originates from a study of T cell responses to AZD1222 COVID-19 vaccine (dated by TCRdb to the early 2020s). General notes on the study: TCR sequencing covered over 230 trial participants: 207 given two doses of AZD1222 and around 26 given two doses of MenACWY control vaccine. Trial participants were enrolled by age into 18-55, 56-69 and 70-plus year subgroups, with about 150, 28 and 57 TCR-sequenced participants respectively. The investigation overall reported the following: After two AZD1222 doses, spike-specific TCR breadth and depth were significantly higher than at day 0 and than in MenACWY recipients. The 56-69-year group was small, and its depth increase did not reach significance, likely because of low power. The vaccine-associated CD4 TCRs covered the entire spike protein, and the dominant responses fell in regions 160-218 and 743-854. Participants were mostly white British and included more females than males, and it was suggested by the authors that clonal diversity may have been underestimated. Conclusions about previously exposed vaccinees were limited because only six AZD1222 recipients were SARS-CoV-2 seropositive at baseline. Because no day 14 peak-response samples were available, repertoires were characterized only after the peak T cell response. Nearly half of unique spike-specific TCRs reportedly recognized epitopes outside regions mutated in the B.1.351 and B.1.1.7 variants.

The sample's time point label, decoded: about 28 days (+/-7) after the second vaccine dose. AZD1222 recipients whose second dose came at about 4 weeks and those whose second dose came at about 12 weeks were combined into one group, since spike-specific TCR depth and breadth did not differ between the two schedules. The vaccinee samples were drawn from two UK trials, COV001 and COV002, one of which was a single-blind randomized controlled phase 2/3 trial testing AZD1222 (ChAdOx1 nCoV-19) in healthy adults. For TCRbeta chain sequencing, PBMC samples from trial participants were taken at day 0 and at day 28 after the second dose. Sequences were derived from peripheral blood, sampled 28 days after the second AZD1222 dose. This clonotype was obtained from an adult who received the AZD1222 COVID-19 vaccine.

The CDR3 region: CASIRSTYEQYF. The DNA is as follows: TGTGCCAGCATCCGCAGCACCTACGAGCAGTACTTC. Here the chain combines TRBV2 and TRBJ2-7; the D gene lacks a confident call. According to the germline V gene, CDR1 reads SNHLY and CDR2 reads FYNNEI. V and J lose 7 bases and 2 bases, and a span of 9 bases separates them. The CDR3 goes from the cysteine to the phenylalanine over 12 residues. The only DNA kept is the CDR3, 36 bases in frame from the first base.